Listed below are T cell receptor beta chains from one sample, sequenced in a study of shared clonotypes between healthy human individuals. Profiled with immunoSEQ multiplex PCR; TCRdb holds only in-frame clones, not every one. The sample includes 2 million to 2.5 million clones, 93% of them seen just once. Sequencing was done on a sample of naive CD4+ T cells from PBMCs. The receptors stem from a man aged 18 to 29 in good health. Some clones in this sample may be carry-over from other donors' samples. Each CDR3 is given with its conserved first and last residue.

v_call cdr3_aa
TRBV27 CASSALGLSYNEQFF
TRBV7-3 CASSPGGQRYEQYF
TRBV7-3 CASSRGSPQETQYF
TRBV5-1 CASRRQTYEQYF
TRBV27 CASTTGGRERMSNTGELFF
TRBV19 CASSRGSSYEQYF
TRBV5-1 CASSVVAGVRNEQFF
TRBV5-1 CASSKRSGLADTYEQYF
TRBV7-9 CASSLRASTDTQYF
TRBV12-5 CASGAGTGGFGEQYF
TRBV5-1 CASSGGANTGELFF
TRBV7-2 CASSFPLAGAPNEQFF
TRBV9 CASSVESGSGEQFF
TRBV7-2 CASSHGGARRNTIYF
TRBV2 CASSALAGGENTQYF
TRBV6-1 CASSAVKIPGQGANEQFF
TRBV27 CASSLRGRGSNQPQHF
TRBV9 CASSRLAFTGANVLTF
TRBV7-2 CASSLSGFTDTQYF
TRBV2 CASSEGVQETQYF
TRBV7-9 CASSPGQGGEKLFF
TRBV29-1 CSVVQGSLNTEAFF
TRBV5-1 CASSAGGLTDTQYF
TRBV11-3 CASSSHTWVGELFF
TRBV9 CASSVWLAGGVYNEQFF
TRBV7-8 CASSLEDSHYGYTF
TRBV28 CASSSPEEQYF
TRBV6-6 CASSYSGGRYEPQHF
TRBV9 CASSGTGNYGYTF
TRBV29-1 CSVLRLAGYRHHNEQFF
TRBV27 CASSLVASGRETQYF
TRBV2 CASREDRSEQFF